These 22 T cell receptor beta chains were sequenced from one sample in a study of cytomegalovirus exposure and HLA in healthy donors. PCR primers comprised 60 Vbeta and 13 Jbeta primers. The table came from immunoSEQ multiplex PCR; TCRdb's copy has only in-frame clones and leaves some out. The repertoire holds about 150,000 clones, with approximately 80% as singletons. The sequencing sample was made of PBMCs. All receptors come from a woman aged 40 to 55 in good health and CMV-seronegative.

The chain employs TRBV19 and TRBJ1-2, with a tentative D call TRBD1 (5 bases). From germline, CDR1 is LNHDA and CDR2 SQIVND (reference sequence). V dropped 8 bases and J dropped 5 bases, with 6 bases sitting between them. The CDR3 is 10 residues long. The CDR3 sequence: CASGHYGYTF. CDR3 coding DNA: TGTGCCAGTGGACATTATGGCTACACCTTC. Based on the CDR3 plus reference TRBV19 and TRBJ1-2, the full variable domain is DGGITQSPKYLFRKEGQNVTLSCEQNLNHDAMYWYRQDPGQGLRLIYYSQIVNDFQKGDIAEGYSVSREKKESFPLTVTSAQKNPTAFYLCASGHYGYTFGSGTRLTVV.

The chain combines TRBV9 with TRBJ1-2, with 11 bases fitting TRBD1. The germline V gene encodes CDR1 SGDLS and CDR2 YYNGEE. V gave up 6 bases and J gave up 11 bases; unmatched junction bases: 9. The CDR3 loop spans 13 amino acids. The CDR3 reads CASNEGQGARYTF. CDR3 coding DNA: TGTGCCAGCAACGAAGGACAGGGGGCGCGATACACCTTC.

This sequence joins TRBV4-3 and TRBJ2-2; TRBD2 matches at 11 bases. V gave up 4 bases and J gave up 0 bases; unmatched junction bases: 4. The germline V gene has CDR1 LGHNA and CDR2 YSLEER. This CDR3 region has 17 residues. The CDR3 nucleotides are TGCGCCAGCAGCCGAGAGACTAGCGGGGCGAACACCGGGGAGCTGTTTTTT. Translating it yields CASSRETSGANTGELFF.

The DNA for the CDR3 is TGTGCCAGCAGCTTCGGACAGGGAGCCTATAATTCACCCCTCCACTTT. It translates to CASSFGQGAYNSPLHF. V gene TRBV5-4 combines with J gene TRBJ1-6, with 8 bases matching TRBD1. J lost 2 bases, V lost 2 bases, and 3 bases had no gene match. The CDR3 covers 16 residues. Germline V gene sequence: CDR1 SGHNT, CDR2 YYREEE (reference sequence).

The chain recombines TRBV14 with TRBJ1-6; D not resolved. This CDR3 is 16 amino acids long. Trimming removed 5 bases at V and 5 bases at J, with 16 bases between. Germline V gene sequence: CDR1 SGHDN, CDR2 FVKESK. The CDR3 reads CASSSWASKDNSPLHF. As DNA, the CDR3 is TGTGCCAGCAGCTCGTGGGCCAGCAAAGATAATTCACCCCTCCACTTT.

This clone has a single count. CDR3 region: CASSPMQGAPVLTF. The DNA for the CDR3 is TGTGCCAGCAGCCCTATGCAGGGGGCTCCCGTCCTGACTTTC. The chain uses TRBV7-9 and TRBJ2-6; 8 bases align to TRBD1. CDR1 SEHNR and CDR2 FQNEAQ come from the germline V gene (reference sequence). With V trimmed by 5 bases and J by 12 bases, 9 bases remained unmatched. This CDR3 has 14 residues.

This clone has only a few counts. This chain connects TRBV5-1 to TRBJ2-4, with 12 bases aligning to TRBD2. Germline CDR1 is SGHRS and CDR2 is YFSETQ. The CDR3 consists of 16 residues. The junction had 6 bases not matched to a gene; V was cut back by 5 bases and J by 3 bases. CDR3 protein: CASSWTSGIVKNIQYF. The CDR3 DNA follows: TGCGCCAGCAGTTGGACTAGCGGGATAGTCAAAAACATTCAGTACTTC.

The chain combines TRBV2 with TRBJ1-2, with 11 bases fitting TRBD1. This CDR3 contains 18 residues. J lost 1 base, V lost 0 bases, and 7 bases had no gene match. In germline, CDR1 is SNHLY, CDR2 FYNNEI. The CDR3 spells CASSEAAGTGGFNYGYTF. The CDR3 bases are TGTGCCAGCAGTGAAGCCGCCGGGACAGGGGGGTTTAACTATGGCTACACCTTC.

This chain joins TRBV6-5 and TRBJ1-3; D not resolved. This CDR3 has 14 amino acids. The V and J ends lost 5 bases and 0 bases respectively, with 8 bases between them. CDR1 is MNHEY and CDR2 is SVGAGI in the germline V gene. The CDR3 reads CASSQRDSGNTIYF. As DNA, the CDR3 is TGTGCCAGCAGTCAACGGGACTCTGGAAACACCATATATTTT.

The chain employs TRBV11-2 and TRBJ2-7; D may be TRBD2 (6 bases). V shed 2 bases and J shed 5 bases, with 16 bases lying between them. The CDR3 covers 15 residues. Germline lookup yields CDR1 SGHAT and CDR2 FQNNGV. CDR3 sequence reads: CASSLMRGPTNEQYF. CDR3 bases: TGTGCCAGCAGCTTAATGCGGGGTCCTACGAACGAGCAGTACTTC.

The chain has TRBV9 and TRBJ2-3, with 10 positions matching TRBD2. This CDR3 has 17 residues. The V and J ends lost 4 bases and 2 bases, in that order; junction bases with no gene match: 10. Per germline, CDR1 SGDLS and CDR2 YYNGEE. The CDR3 sequence is CASSHPVAGGITDTQYF. CDR3 bases: TGTGCCAGCAGCCACCCTGTAGCGGGGGGCATCACAGATACGCAGTATTTT.

CDR3 loop: CASSYPGTQYF. The CDR3 nucleotides are TGTGCCAGCAGCTACCCAGGGACCCAGTACTTC. The gene calls are TRBV2 and TRBJ2-5; the D is unclear. The CDR3 spans 11 residues. V dropped 6 bases and J dropped 7 bases, with 9 bases sitting between them. Per the germline V gene, CDR1 is SNHLY and CDR2 is FYNNEI.

V usage is TRBV5-5 and J usage is TRBJ2-5; 7 nucleotides agree with TRBD1. CDR3 size: 15 residues. V shed 0 bases, J shed 5 bases, and the junction held 7 bases outside the gene matches. CDR1 and CDR2 (germline): SGHKS, YYEKEE (reference sequence). The CDR3 loop is CASSLAEGAWETQYF. CDR3 DNA: TGTGCCAGCAGCTTGGCTGAGGGGGCGTGGGAGACCCAGTACTTC. Based on the CDR3 plus reference TRBV5-5 and TRBJ2-5, the full variable domain is DAGVTQSPTHLIKTRGQQVTLRCSPISGHKSVSWYQQVLGQGPQFIFQYYEKEERGRGNFPDRFSARQFPNYSSELNVNALLLGDSALYLCASSLAEGAWETQYFGPGTRLLVL.

For the CDR3, the DNA is TGTGCCAGCAGCTTGGGACTGGACACCGGGGAGCTGTTTTTT. Protein: CASSLGLDTGELFF. This chain connects TRBV5-6 to TRBJ2-2; D gene ambiguous. The V gene's germline CDR1 is SGHDT and CDR2 YYEEEE. Trimming removed 0 bases from V and 3 bases from J, with 6 bases in between. This CDR3 contains 14 residues.

J is TRBJ2-1 and V is TRBV5-4; 8 bases are a match to TRBD2. Germline-derived CDR1 and CDR2 are SGHNT and YYREEE (reference sequence). The ends lost 3 bases at V and 3 bases at J; junction bases unmatched: 5. CDR3 length: 15 amino acids. The DNA of the CDR3 is TGTGCCAGCAGCTCCGGGGGGGCCGTCTACAATGAGCAGTTCTTC. Translation: CASSSGGAVYNEQFF.

Comments on this clone: At one boundary the junction diverges from the germline segment, which might be a read error. The chain recombines TRBV11-1 with TRBJ1-2; possible D gene TRBD1, 5 bases. The CDR3 is 12 residues long. Germline-derived CDR1 and CDR2 are SGHAT and FQDESV (reference sequence). CDR3: CASSLEGYGYTF. The CDR3 region has the DNA TGTGCCAGCAGTTTAGAGGGGTATGGCTACACCTTC.

The chain uses TRBV6-1 and TRBJ2-5; D gene unclear. The germline gives CDR1 MNHNS, CDR2 SASEGT. CDR3 length equals 14 residues. Trimming stripped 6 bases from V and 4 bases from J, with 15 bases between. DNA of the CDR3: TGTGCCAGCAGGCCGGTCTCAACCCGAGAGACCCAGTACTTC. Its protein is CASRPVSTRETQYF.

The chain joins TRBV7-9 to TRBJ2-3; D is possibly TRBD2 (6 bases). Trimming stripped 5 bases from V and 1 base from J, with 13 bases between. The V gene's germline CDR1 is SEHNR and CDR2 FQNEAQ (reference sequence). CDR3 size: 15 residues. The CDR3 DNA follows: TGTGCCAGCAGCACCAGGACGGGAGGCACAGATACGCAGTATTTT. It specifies CASSTRTGGTDTQYF.

The table lists this clone with a count of one. This rearrangement joins TRBV28 to TRBJ2-7, with D possibly matching TRBD2 (5 bases). With 8 bases removed from V and 2 bases from J, the gap between germline ends came to 19 bases. Germline V lookup: CDR1 MDHEN, CDR2 SYDVKM. CDR3 length equals 15 residues. The CDR3 DNA is TGTGCCAGCGGACGCTCGCCAGGAGGTCCCTACGAGCAGTACTTC. Translation: CASGRSPGGPYEQYF.

The sample holds a few counts of this clone. The genes are TRBV15 and TRBJ1-1; no clear D. Trimming stripped 5 bases from V and 1 base from J, with 11 bases between. There are 14 residues in the CDR3. Germline V gene lookup returns CDR1 LNHNV and CDR2 YYDKDF (reference sequence). The CDR3: CATSRGSWNTEAFF. For the CDR3, the DNA is TGTGCCACCAGCCGGGGATCCTGGAACACTGAAGCTTTCTTT.

This clone has just a few counts. Other DNA sequences within the sample encode an identical CDR3. This sequence joins TRBV19 and TRBJ2-3, with 8 bases identical to TRBD1. The V segment lost 5 bases and the J segment 4 bases; nucleotides outside the gene matches: 5. The CDR3 is 14 amino acids. Germline-derived CDR1 and CDR2 are LNHDA and SQIVND (reference sequence). CDR3 sequence (DNA): TGTGCCAGTAGTCTCGGACAGGGTGCAGATACGCAGTATTTT. This gives the protein CASSLGQGADTQYF.

V usage is TRBV28 and J usage is TRBJ2-1; TRBD1 agrees at 8 bases. This CDR3 is built from 14 residues. Germline V CDR1 and CDR2: MDHEN, SYDVKM. With 5 bases clipped from V and 7 bases from J, the junction kept 7 bases outside the gene matches. CDR3 DNA sequence: TGTGCCAGCAGTGCCCGGACAGGGTGGAATGAGCAGTTCTTC. Translated: CASSARTGWNEQFF. Drawing the rest from reference TRBV28 and TRBJ2-1, the complete variable domain is DVKVTQSSRYLVKRTGEKVFLECVQDMDHENMFWYRQDPGLGLRLIYFSYDVKMKEKGDIPEGYSVSREKKERFSLILESASTNQTSMYLCASSARTGWNEQFFGPGTRLTVL.